Listed here are 27 T cell receptor beta chains from one sample, sequenced in a study of control samples from healthy donors and cancer patients. Method: immunoSEQ multiplex PCR; TCRdb's copy keeps in-frame clones and lacks some. The sample includes approximately 170,000 clones, 90% to 95% of them seen just once. The specimen sequenced was blood. These receptors all come from a woman in her 30s in good health.

This chain uses TRBV9 with TRBJ1-4, with 7 positions matching TRBD1. CDR1 is SGDLS, CDR2 YYNGEE, per germline. J was trimmed by 7 bases and V by 3 bases; bases with no gene match: 9. The CDR3 is made up of 15 amino acids. CDR3 protein: CASSAQGGVGEKLFF. The CDR3, as DNA: TGTGCCAGCAGCGCCCAGGGGGGCGTAGGTGAAAAACTGTTTTTT. Drawing the rest from reference TRBV9 and TRBJ1-4, the complete variable domain is DSGVTQTPKHLITATGQRVTLRCSPRSGDLSVYWYQQSLDQGLQFLIQYYNGEERAKGNILERFSAQQFPDLHSELNLSSLELGDSALYFCASSAQGGVGEKLFFGSGTQLSVL.

This chain connects TRBV5-1 to TRBJ1-1; D is possibly TRBD1 (6 bases). CDR3 length: 15 amino acids. Germline CDR1 SGHRS, CDR2 YFSETQ. V dropped 4 bases and J dropped 1 base, with 14 bases sitting between them. Here the CDR3 reads CASSPREGGNTEAFF. CDR3 sequence (DNA): TGCGCCAGCAGCCCCCGGGAGGGGGGGAACACTGAAGCTTTCTTT.

The gene calls are TRBV5-8 and TRBJ2-1; the D call may be TRBD1 or TRBD2 (5 bases each). Germline values: CDR1 SGHTS, CDR2 YDEGEE. The CDR3 is made up of 14 amino acids. V lost 2 bases, J lost 5 bases, and 11 bases lay in between. DNA of the CDR3: TGTGCCAGCAGCTTCGGGACCTTTAACAATGAGCAGTTCTTC. Its translation: CASSFGTFNNEQFF.

This chain uses TRBV2 with TRBJ1-5, with D uncertain. Trimming removed 7 bases at V and 9 bases at J, with 10 bases between. Germline lookup yields CDR1 SNHLY and CDR2 FYNNEI. CDR3 length: 11 residues. The CDR3 protein is CASMGRGPQHF. CDR3 bases: TGTGCCAGCATGGGCCGCGGGCCCCAGCATTTT.

V gene TRBV11-3 combines with J gene TRBJ2-1, with TRBD2 identical over 7 bases. The length of the CDR3 is 15 residues. Germline lookup yields CDR1 SGHNT and CDR2 YENEEA. After removal of 3 bases from V and 6 bases from J, the junction contained 8 bases not matched to a gene. CDR3 in DNA: TGTGCCAGCAGCTTCCGGGCTAGCGGCTCCAATGAGCAGTTCTTC. Translated, it gives CASSFRASGSNEQFF.

The V and J genes are TRBV7-2 and TRBJ2-2; D unclear. Per the germline V gene, CDR1 is SGHTA and CDR2 is FQGNSA. V gave up 2 bases and J gave up 6 bases, with 13 bases separating them. The CDR3 contains 15 residues. The CDR3 nucleotides are TGTGCCAGCAGCTTATTTCTTTTTGAAGCCGGGGAGCTGTTTTTT. Protein sequence: CASSLFLFEAGELFF.

The chain links TRBV24-1 to TRBJ2-1, with 7 bases identical to TRBD2. CDR3 length: 16 residues. With 12 bases clipped from V and 4 bases from J, the junction kept 17 bases outside the gene matches. Germline V gene lookup returns CDR1 KGHDR and CDR2 SFDVKD. The CDR3 here is CAARGSRERRYNEQFF. The CDR3 coding sequence is TGTGCCGCTCGAGGGTCGCGGGAGCGAAGGTACAATGAGCAGTTCTTC.

This sequence joins TRBV12-3 or TRBV12-4 and TRBJ1-1, with unresolved D. Trimming pared 6 bases from V and 7 bases from J, leaving 15 bases between. The length of the CDR3 is 13 residues. The CDR3 sequence: CASSQDPWGEAFF. The CDR3 DNA reads TGTGCCAGCAGCCAGGATCCTTGGGGTGAAGCTTTCTTT.

V and J are TRBV25-1 and TRBJ1-5, with D possibly matching TRBD1 (5 bases). V lost 2 bases and J lost 7, with 12 bases in between. The CDR3 consists of 14 residues. The V gene's germline CDR1 is MGHDK and CDR2 SYGVNS. The CDR3 region is CASSEAGLGQPQHF. CDR3 DNA: TGTGCCAGCAGTGAAGCGGGGCTCGGACAGCCCCAGCATTTT. Looking up the rest from reference TRBV25-1 and TRBJ1-5 gives the full variable domain: EADIYQTPRYLVIGTGKKITLECSQTMGHDKMYWYQQDPGMELHLIHYSYGVNSTEKGDLSSESTVSRIRTEHFPLTLESARPSHTSQYLCASSEAGLGQPQHFGDGTRLSIL.

This sequence joins TRBV7-3 and TRBJ2-1, with a weak D call TRBD1 (6 bases). The CDR3 sequence is 13 residues long. V lost 8 bases and J lost 4, with 12 bases in between. CDR1 SGHTA and CDR2 FQGTGA come from the germline V gene. The CDR3, as DNA: TGTGCCAGCGGCCCCACAGGGTACAATGAGCAGTTCTTC. It yields the protein CASGPTGYNEQFF.

This chain links TRBV2 with TRBJ2-2; 10 bases agree with TRBD1. Germline V gives CDR1 SNHLY, CDR2 FYNNEI. The J segment lost 6 bases and the V segment lost 8 bases, leaving 9 bases of the junction unmatched. The CDR3 extends over 15 amino acids. As DNA, the CDR3 is TGTGCCAGCCGTACCGGGACAGGGGTGGCCGGGGAGCTGTTTTTT. It translates to CASRTGTGVAGELFF.

V is TRBV7-2 and J is TRBJ1-1; no definite D call. With 5 bases removed from V and 1 base from J, the gap between germline ends came to 11 bases. CDR1 SGHTA and CDR2 FQGNSA come from the germline V gene. This CDR3 has 14 residues. This chain's CDR3 is CASSAPTQNTEAFF. The CDR3 DNA follows: TGTGCCAGCAGCGCCCCGACACAGAACACTGAAGCTTTCTTT. The variable domain in full, completed from reference TRBV7-2 and TRBJ1-1, reads GAGVSQSPSNKVTEKGKDVELRCDPISGHTALYWYRQSLGQGLEFLIYFQGNSAPDKSGLPSDRFSAERTGGSVSTLTIQRTQQEDSAVYLCASSAPTQNTEAFFGQGTRLTVV.

The rearrangement links TRBV19 to TRBJ2-1; D gene ambiguous. CDR3 size: 14 residues. V was cut by 5 bases and J by 4 bases, with 12 bases left in between. The germline CDR1 and CDR2 sequences are LNHDA and SQIVND (reference sequence). The CDR3 is CASSFRRAYNEQFF. The CDR3 DNA sequence: TGTGCCAGTAGTTTTCGCCGGGCATACAATGAGCAGTTCTTC. The variable domain in full, completed from reference TRBV19 and TRBJ2-1, reads DGGITQSPKYLFRKEGQNVTLSCEQNLNHDAMYWYRQDPGQGLRLIYYSQIVNDFQKGDIAEGYSVSREKKESFPLTVTSAQKNPTAFYLCASSFRRAYNEQFFGPGTRLTVL.

This chain uses TRBV24-1 with TRBJ2-3; possible D gene TRBD1, 6 bases. The V and J ends lost 2 bases and 3 bases respectively, with 11 bases between them. This CDR3 is 15 amino acids long. The V gene's germline CDR1 is KGHDR and CDR2 SFDVKD. Here the CDR3 reads CATSDYRDGTDTQYF. The CDR3 region has the DNA TGTGCCACCAGTGATTACAGGGACGGTACAGATACGCAGTATTTT.

This clone was counted once. The chain joins TRBV5-4 to TRBJ2-5; D may correspond to TRBD1 or TRBD2 (6 bases each). Trimming pared 1 base from V and 2 bases from J, leaving 15 bases between. The CDR3 contains 16 residues. CDR1 and CDR2 (germline): SGHNT, YYREEE (reference sequence). CDR3 in DNA: TGTGCCAGCAGCTTGAAAGGGCTAGGGGGGCAAGAGACCCAGTACTTC. Translating it yields CASSLKGLGGQETQYF. Full variable domain (missing parts from reference TRBV5-4 and TRBJ2-5): ETGVTQSPTHLIKTRGQQVTLRCSSQSGHNTVSWYQQALGQGPQFIFQYYREEENGRGNFPPRFSGLQFPNYSSELNVNALELDDSALYLCASSLKGLGGQETQYFGPGTRLLVL.

V usage is TRBV29-1 and J usage is TRBJ2-1, with unresolved D. The CDR3 length is 11 residues. V was trimmed by 7 bases and J by 5 bases, leaving 9 bases between them. From germline, CDR1 is SQVTM and CDR2 ANQGSEA. CDR3 amino acids: CSGRLDNEQFF. Written as DNA, the CDR3 is TGCAGCGGCCGACTCGACAATGAGCAGTTCTTC.

The chain couples TRBV4-1 to TRBJ1-1; D remains ambiguous. Germline CDR1 reads MGHRA; CDR2 reads YSYEKL. Trimming took 4 bases from V and 0 from J, leaving 9 bases between them. The CDR3 runs to 14 residues. The CDR3 DNA reads as TGCGCCAGCAGCCTTAAACAGCTGAACACTGAAGCTTTCTTT. Its translation: CASSLKQLNTEAFF.

This clone was observed a few times. The V and J genes are TRBV28 and TRBJ1-3; D unclear. Trimming cost V 5 bases and J 4 bases, with 18 bases left between them. This CDR3 spans 16 amino acids. From germline, CDR1 is MDHEN and CDR2 SYDVKM. CDR3 in amino acids: CASSPWTDLLGNTIYF. The CDR3 nucleotides read TGTGCCAGCAGTCCATGGACCGATCTATTGGGAAACACCATATATTTT.

The J gene is TRBJ2-7, the V gene TRBV4-1; TRBD2 agrees at 10 bases. J lost 2 bases, V lost 1 base, and 2 bases had no gene match. The CDR3 consists of 15 residues. Germline V gene sequence: CDR1 MGHRA, CDR2 YSYEKL. In nucleotides, the CDR3 is TGCGCCAGCAGCCAAGTAGCGGGGGGCCCCTACGAGCAGTACTTC. Translated: CASSQVAGGPYEQYF.

The chain combines TRBV7-9 with TRBJ2-7, with D possibly TRBD1 on 5 matching bases. This CDR3 has 14 residues. Germline V lookup: CDR1 SEHNR, CDR2 FQNEAQ (reference sequence). Trimming left V 3 bases short and J 6 bases short, with 15 bases between. The CDR3 protein is CASSFLGQGVEQYF. The CDR3 nucleotides are TGTGCCAGCAGCTTCTTGGGGCAGGGCGTCGAGCAGTACTTC.

The chain has TRBV7-2 and TRBJ2-7; D not resolved. The length of the CDR3 is 12 residues. Germline V gene lookup returns CDR1 SGHTA and CDR2 FQGNSA. The V end was cut by 3 bases, the J end by 3 bases, with 6 bases between. The DNA of the CDR3 is TGTGCCAGCAGCTTGACGAGCTACGAGCAGTACTTC. This sequence encodes CASSLTSYEQYF. The full variable domain, in which reference TRBV7-2 and TRBJ2-7 provide the parts outside the CDR3, is GAGVSQSPSNKVTEKGKDVELRCDPISGHTALYWYRQSLGQGLEFLIYFQGNSAPDKSGLPSDRFSAERTGGSVSTLTIQRTQQEDSAVYLCASSLTSYEQYFGPGTRLTVT.

The chain recombines TRBV5-1 with TRBJ1-6, with 7 bases identical to TRBD1. V shed 0 bases and J 6 bases; nucleotides not matched to a gene: 6. The germline CDR1 and CDR2 sequences are SGHRS and YFSETQ. CDR3 length: 16 amino acids. As DNA, the CDR3 is TGCGCCAGCAGCTTGGGAGGGGGCAGAACTAATTCACCCCTCCACTTT. Amino acid sequence: CASSLGGGRTNSPLHF.

J is TRBJ1-1 and V is TRBV14; 8 bases match TRBD1. The ends lost 6 bases at V and 0 bases at J; junction bases unmatched: 6. Germline V gene data show CDR1 as SGHDN and CDR2 as FVKESK. The CDR3 is made up of 15 amino acids. The CDR3 region is CASSVRTGLNTEAFF. The CDR3 DNA sequence: TGTGCCAGCAGTGTAAGGACAGGGTTGAACACTGAAGCTTTCTTT. Combining the CDR3 with reference TRBV14 and TRBJ1-1 gives the whole variable domain EAGVTQFPSHSVIEKGQTVTLRCDPISGHDNLYWYRRVMGKEIKFLLHFVKESKQDESGMPNNRFLAERTGGTYSTLKVQPAELEDSGVYFCASSVRTGLNTEAFFGQGTRLTVV.

The rearrangement joins TRBV28 to TRBJ2-7; 11 bases line up with TRBD2. CDR3 length equals 16 residues. In germline, CDR1 is MDHEN, CDR2 SYDVKM. After removal of 5 bases from V and 2 bases from J, the junction contained 8 bases not matched to a gene. This chain's CDR3 is CASSPPGLAGTYEQYF. In nucleotides, the CDR3 is TGTGCCAGCAGTCCCCCCGGACTAGCGGGCACCTACGAGCAGTACTTC.

The V gene is TRBV5-5, the J gene TRBJ1-3; the match to TRBD1 covers 10 bases. J gave up 4 bases and V 0 bases, and 13 bases lay outside the gene matches. The CDR3 covers 19 residues. Germline V lookup: CDR1 SGHKS, CDR2 YYEKEE (reference sequence). This CDR3 is CASSLVGPAGTGVGNTIYF. The CDR3 DNA reads TGTGCCAGCAGCTTGGTAGGCCCAGCCGGGACAGGGGTAGGAAACACCATATATTTT.

For this clone: In the same sample, other DNA sequences code for this CDR3. The gene calls are TRBV5-1 and TRBJ2-1; tentative D call: TRBD2 (7 bases). With 4 bases removed from V and 7 bases from J, the gap between germline ends came to 21 bases. The CDR3 contains 16 residues. The germline V gene encodes CDR1 SGHRS and CDR2 YFSETQ. The DNA for the CDR3 is TGCGCCAGCAGCCAGGGGATGGGGGGGCTAAGGAATGAGCAGTTCTTC. Translated: CASSQGMGGLRNEQFF.

The rearrangement links TRBV12-3 or TRBV12-4 to TRBJ2-5; D might be TRBD1 or TRBD2, each matching 5 bases. The CDR3 is 13 residues long. With 2 bases removed from V and 7 bases from J, the gap between germline ends came to 11 bases. The CDR3 bases are TGTGCCAGCAGTTTAAGGGAGAGGGGGACCCAGTACTTC. It is translated as CASSLRERGTQYF.